Shown below are 13 T cell receptor beta chains from a single sample sequenced in a study of shared clonotypes between healthy human individuals. TCRdb's copy holds only in-frame clones and misses some; the assay was immunoSEQ multiplex PCR. The data contain roughly 2.2 million clones, 80% to 95% of them seen just once; the ten biggest clones take up about 0.37%. Sequenced input: naive CD4+ T cells from PBMCs. The subset is: CD45RA+ positively selected. The receptor source for this set is a young man in good health. Some clones in this sample may be carry-over from other donors' samples.

This chain links TRBV9 with TRBJ2-2; TRBD2 matches at 13 bases. J gave up 5 bases and V 3 bases, and 7 bases lay outside the gene matches. CDR3 size: 17 residues. CDR1 and CDR2 from the germline V gene are SGDLS and YYNGEE. The CDR3 here is CASSAGLAGASTGELFF. Here the CDR3 DNA reads TGTGCCAGCAGCGCTGGACTAGCGGGAGCTTCTACCGGGGAGCTGTTTTTT.

The chain uses TRBV6-5 and TRBJ2-7; D perhaps matches TRBD2 (5 bases). Germline V gene data show CDR1 as MNHEY and CDR2 as SVGAGI. CDR3 size: 14 residues. V lost 0 bases to trimming and J lost 3 bases, with 9 bases between them. As DNA, the CDR3 is TGTGCCAGCAGTTACTCGCACGGGATCTACGAGCAGTACTTC. Amino acid sequence: CASSYSHGIYEQYF.

V usage is TRBV29-1 and J usage is TRBJ2-7, with 7 bases identical to TRBD1. CDR1 is SQVTM, CDR2 ANQGSEA, per germline. The CDR3 totals 14 residues. V was clipped by 0 bases and J by 6 bases; unmatched bases: 8. The CDR3 region has the DNA TGCAGCGTTGAAGATGGGATGGCAGGGGGCGAGCAGTACTTC. The encoded protein is CSVEDGMAGGEQYF.

This chain links TRBV28 with TRBJ2-4; tentative D call: TRBD1 (6 bases). Germline-derived CDR1 and CDR2 are MDHEN and SYDVKM. The CDR3 length is 15 residues. Trimming stripped 6 bases from V and 3 bases from J, with 15 bases between. The CDR3 sequence is CASSVVVGGKNIQYF. In DNA, the CDR3 is TGTGCCAGCAGCGTGGTTGTAGGGGGCAAAAACATTCAGTACTTC.

This rearrangement joins TRBV11-1 to TRBJ2-5; 7 positions agree with TRBD2. Germline CDR1 SGHAT, CDR2 FQDESV (reference sequence). The CDR3 has 14 residues. J lost 4 bases, V lost 2 bases, and 4 bases had no gene match. CDR3 coding DNA: TGTGCCAGCAGCTTATCAAAGCGGGGAGAGACCCAGTACTTC. Encoded protein: CASSLSKRGETQYF.

The rearrangement links TRBV5-1 to TRBJ2-1; TRBD2 aligns across 7 bases. J lost 2 bases, V lost 0 bases, and 5 bases had no gene match. The CDR3 is made up of 16 amino acids. Germline CDR1 is SGHRS and CDR2 is YFSETQ. CDR3 in DNA: TGCGCCAGCAGCTTGGGTGGCGGGGGAACCTACAATGAGCAGTTCTTC. It yields the protein CASSLGGGGTYNEQFF.

The rearrangement links TRBV7-3 to TRBJ2-1, with TRBD2 identical over 10 bases. Germline CDR1 and CDR2: SGHTA and FQGTGA. This CDR3 is 15 amino acids long. Losses at the gene ends were 5 bases for V and 6 bases for J; bases not matched to a gene: 7. CDR3 sequence reads: CASSPLAGPINEQFF. The CDR3 DNA is TGTGCCAGCAGCCCACTAGCGGGACCCATCAATGAGCAGTTCTTC. Together with reference TRBV7-3 and TRBJ2-1, the CDR3 gives the full variable domain: GAGVSQTPSNKVTEKGKYVELRCDPISGHTALYWYRQSLGQGPEFLIYFQGTGAADDSGLPNDRFFAVRPEGSVSTLKIQRTERGDSAVYLCASSPLAGPINEQFFGPGTRLTVL.

This clone turned up a few times. The chain joins TRBV6-5 to TRBJ2-4; the match to TRBD1 covers 7 bases. Germline-derived CDR1 and CDR2 are MNHEY and SVGAGI. This CDR3 region has 16 residues. Trimming cost V 0 bases and J 5 bases; bases outside gene matches: 7. CDR3 sequence (DNA): TGTGCCAGCAGTTACTCGCTCCGGGACAGAGAAAACATTCAGTACTTC. Translation gives CASSYSLRDRENIQYF.

This chain connects TRBV5-1 to TRBJ2-1, with D hard to call. Germline V gene data show CDR1 as SGHRS and CDR2 as YFSETQ. V was pared by 4 bases and J by 4 bases, with 15 bases between. This CDR3 contains 15 residues. DNA of the CDR3: TGCGCCAGCAGCGTTCGAGTCCCCGCTTACAATGAGCAGTTCTTC. Translation gives CASSVRVPAYNEQFF.

This clone has just a few counts. The identical CDR3 is also encoded by other nucleotide sequences in the sample. V and J are TRBV18 and TRBJ2-5; 10 bases are a match to TRBD1. CDR1 KGHSH and CDR2 LQKENI come from the germline V gene. The CDR3 runs 14 residues. V trimming: 3 bases; J trimming: 5 bases; junction bases outside the gene matches: 3. CDR3 in DNA: TGTGCCAGCTCACCCGGACAGGGGGGTGAGACCCAGTACTTC. Protein product: CASSPGQGGETQYF. The whole variable domain, remainder taken from reference TRBV18 and TRBJ2-5, is NAGVMQNPRHLVRRRGQEARLRCSPMKGHSHVYWYRQLPEEGLKFMVYLQKENIIDESGMPKERFSAEFPKEGPSILRIQQVVRGDSAAYFCASSPGQGGETQYFGPGTRLLVL.

V and J are TRBV5-1 and TRBJ2-1; 10 nucleotides agree with TRBD1. Per germline, CDR1 SGHRS and CDR2 YFSETQ. Trimming cost V 5 bases and J 5 bases; bases outside gene matches: 4. This CDR3 region has 14 residues. The CDR3, as DNA: TGCGCCAGCAGTCGGACAGGGGGTCACAATGAGCAGTTCTTC. Protein: CASSRTGGHNEQFF.

This chain uses TRBV6-6 with TRBJ2-1, with 13 bases matching TRBD2. This CDR3 region has 15 residues. The V and J ends lost 6 bases and 5 bases, in that order; junction bases with no gene match: 4. The germline gives CDR1 MNHNY, CDR2 SVGAGI (reference sequence). The CDR3 DNA reads TGTGCCAGCAGCCGCGGGACTAGCGGGAACAATGAGCAGTTCTTC. Its protein is CASSRGTSGNNEQFF.

The rearrangement joins TRBV29-1 to TRBJ2-3; 7 bases line up with TRBD1. V shed 4 bases and J 5 bases; nucleotides not matched to a gene: 15. The CDR3 runs to 16 residues. CDR1 SQVTM and CDR2 ANQGSEA come from the germline V gene. As DNA, the CDR3 is TGCAGCGTTGTGCTCGGGACAGCCCAACTGGGAGATACGCAGTATTTT. It codes for CSVVLGTAQLGDTQYF.